This T cell receptor (beta chain) was sequenced in a study of blood T cell repertoires in COVID-19. Study as a whole: PBMCs, B-cell-depleted T cells, or T cells provided the cDNA or gDNA that made up the material.

This clone has just a few counts. The CDR3 has 13 residues. V was pared by 11 bases and J by 0 bases, with 4 bases of the junction left unmatched. Germline V gives CDR1 MDHEN, CDR2 SYDVKM. In the study's own analysis: Researchers report that nucleated cell counts were estimated from reference gene primer amplification. The table came from immunoSEQ multiplex PCR; TCRdb's copy has only in-frame clones and leaves some out. D and trimming were read from the DNA, whereas the V and J calls and clone size are those reported in that table. Among 30,000 to 35,000 clones listed, approximately 71% were seen once.

The V call is TRBV28, the J call TRBJ2-3; TRBD2 matches at 8 bases. The sample was peripheral blood. The clonotype comes from a man older than 75 with active or convalescent COVID-19. The CDR3 is CAVSGGSTDTQYF. The CDR3 DNA follows: TGTGCCGTAAGCGGGGGAAGCACAGATACGCAGTATTTT.